These T cell receptor beta chains were read from a single sample in a study of early T cells in non-severe SARS-CoV-2 infection. MiXCR, applied by TCRdb to the 5' RACE reads, yields one record per CDR3 protein. Here the sample spans about 83,000 distinct CDR3 sequences, over 9.5% being singletons. The specimen was whole blood, collected at baseline. Receptors originate from an adult who was a healthcare worker with PCR-confirmed SARS-CoV-2 infection or an uninfected control (not recorded which). Each CDR3 is given with its conserved first and last residue. D genes are given only for firm matches. Some rows have no size entry. The others give once, few or many, or a class for an expanded clone.

J gene: TRBJ2-7
V gene: TRBV7-2
D gene: TRBD2
clone size: few
CDR3 protein: CASSLGLAGLAGPPAYEQYF
CDR3 DNA: TGTGCCAGCAGCTTAGGGTTGGCCGGACTAGCGGGACCCCCTGCCTACGAGCAGTACTTC

J gene: TRBJ2-7
V gene: TRBV28
D gene: -
clone size: -
CDR3 protein: CASTTGLPPYEQYF
CDR3 DNA: TGTGCCAGCACCACGGGGCTACCACCCTACGAGCAGTACTTC

J gene: TRBJ2-5
V gene: TRBV12-3/TRBV12-4
D gene: -
clone size: -
CDR3 protein: CASSDDLYTQYF
CDR3 DNA: TGTGCCAGCAGCGACGACCTCTATACCCAGTACTTC

J gene: TRBJ2-3
V gene: TRBV7-9
D gene: -
clone size: -
CDR3 protein: CASSPGASFTTDTQYF
CDR3 DNA: TGTGCCAGCAGCCCGGGGGCCTCGTTTACCACAGATACGCAGTATTTT

J gene: TRBJ2-7
V gene: TRBV7-9
D gene: -
clone size: -
CDR3 protein: CASSPPPYEQYF
CDR3 DNA: TGTGCCAGCAGCCCTCCCCCCTACGAGCAGTACTTC

J gene: TRBJ2-7
V gene: TRBV5-1
D gene: TRBD2
clone size: -
CDR3 protein: CASSFPAGGVYEQYF
CDR3 DNA: TGCGCCAGCAGCTTCCCGGCGGGAGGGGTTTACGAGCAGTACTTC

J gene: TRBJ2-1
V gene: TRBV24-1
D gene: -
clone size: few
CDR3 protein: CATSDWQGPHNEQFF
CDR3 DNA: TGTGCCACCAGTGATTGGCAGGGACCCCACAATGAGCAGTTCTTC

J gene: TRBJ2-7
V gene: TRBV6-6
D gene: -
clone size: many
CDR3 protein: CASSYIGGNTYEQYF
CDR3 DNA: TGTGCCAGCAGTTACATTGGCGGGAACACCTACGAGCAGTACTTC

J gene: TRBJ1-3
V gene: TRBV3-1
D gene: TRBD1
clone size: many
CDR3 protein: CASRDRGSGNTIYF
CDR3 DNA: TGTGCCAGCAGAGACAGGGGGTCTGGAAACACCATATATTTT

J gene: TRBJ2-7
V gene: TRBV20-1
D gene: TRBD2
clone size: many
CDR3 protein: CSARGLAVSYEQYF
CDR3 DNA: TGCAGTGCTAGGGGACTAGCGGTCTCCTACGAGCAGTACTTC

J gene: TRBJ1-1
V gene: TRBV30
D gene: -
clone size: -
CDR3 protein: CAWRAQGDTEAFF
CDR3 DNA: TGTGCCTGGAGAGCCCAAGGGGACACTGAAGCTTTCTTT

J gene: TRBJ1-2
V gene: TRBV27
D gene: TRBD1
clone size: many
CDR3 protein: CASSKSTGVGRGYGYTF
CDR3 DNA: TGTGCCAGCAGTAAATCGACAGGGGTTGGGCGAGGCTATGGCTACACCTTC

J gene: TRBJ2-1
V gene: TRBV4-2
D gene: -
clone size: few
CDR3 protein: CASSQASGQANEQFF
CDR3 DNA: TGTGCCAGCAGCCAAGCTTCTGGCCAAGCTAATGAGCAGTTCTTC

J gene: TRBJ2-7
V gene: TRBV4-1
D gene: -
clone size: few
CDR3 protein: CASSQEIRLPGNFLYEQYF
CDR3 DNA: TGCGCCAGCAGCCAAGAAATCCGCCTGCCGGGGAATTTCCTCTACGAGCAGTACTTC

J gene: TRBJ1-5
V gene: TRBV6-1
D gene: -
clone size: many
CDR3 protein: CASSEAVGERPQHF
CDR3 DNA: TGTGCCAGCAGTGAAGCGGTCGGGGAAAGGCCCCAGCATTTT

J gene: TRBJ2-1
V gene: TRBV28
D gene: TRBD2
clone size: few
CDR3 protein: CASSSRRAGAYNEQFF
CDR3 DNA: TGTGCCAGCAGTTCTCGCCGGGCGGGAGCCTACAATGAGCAGTTCTTC

J gene: TRBJ2-5
V gene: TRBV3-1
D gene: -
clone size: few
CDR3 protein: CASSQISMRRETQYF
CDR3 DNA: TGTGCCAGCAGCCAGATCTCAATGCGGAGAGAGACCCAGTACTTC

J gene: TRBJ2-1
V gene: TRBV6-1
D gene: -
clone size: -
CDR3 protein: CASRKDSQEQFF
CDR3 DNA: TGTGCCAGCAGAAAAGACAGTCAAGAGCAGTTCTTC

J gene: TRBJ2-5
V gene: TRBV20-1
D gene: -
clone size: few
CDR3 protein: CSARWTQETQYF
CDR3 DNA: TGCAGTGCTAGATGGACCCAAGAGACCCAGTACTTC

J gene: TRBJ2-3
V gene: TRBV7-8
D gene: -
clone size: many
CDR3 protein: CASSYGTGRHTQYF
CDR3 DNA: TGTGCCAGCAGCTACGGGACGGGCCGGCATACGCAGTATTTT

J gene: TRBJ2-2
V gene: TRBV20-1
D gene: -
clone size: many
CDR3 protein: CSATDRATSGYTGELFF
CDR3 DNA: TGCAGTGCCACGGACAGGGCGACTAGCGGATACACCGGGGAGCTGTTTTTT

J gene: TRBJ2-7
V gene: TRBV3-1
D gene: -
clone size: -
CDR3 protein: CASSQGIGGIYEQYF
CDR3 DNA: TGTGCCAGCAGCCAAGGTATAGGGGGAATCTACGAGCAGTACTTC

J gene: TRBJ1-2
V gene: TRBV5-4
D gene: -
clone size: -
CDR3 protein: CASSASTANYGYTF
CDR3 DNA: TGTGCCAGCAGCGCCTCCACAGCTAACTATGGCTACACCTTC

J gene: TRBJ2-6
V gene: TRBV19
D gene: -
clone size: few
CDR3 protein: CASSIDFTSSGANVLTF
CDR3 DNA: TGTGCCAGTAGTATAGATTTTACATCCTCTGGGGCCAACGTCCTGACTTTC

J gene: TRBJ2-3
V gene: TRBV19
D gene: -
clone size: many
CDR3 protein: CASSIEVFTDTQYF
CDR3 DNA: TGTGCCAGTAGTATAGAAGTTTTCACAGATACGCAGTATTTT

J gene: TRBJ2-5
V gene: TRBV20-1
D gene: TRBD2
clone size: many
CDR3 protein: CSASNAGGLPYQETQYF
CDR3 DNA: TGCAGTGCTAGTAACGCGGGAGGCCTCCCGTACCAAGAGACCCAGTACTTC

J gene: TRBJ2-4
V gene: TRBV19
D gene: TRBD1
clone size: -
CDR3 protein: CASSIGTGIGYIQYF
CDR3 DNA: TGTGCCAGTAGTATCGGGACAGGGATTGGGTACATTCAGTACTTC

J gene: TRBJ2-1
V gene: TRBV20-1
D gene: -
clone size: many
CDR3 protein: CSASRGTSSYNEQFF
CDR3 DNA: TGCAGTGCAAGTAGAGGTACCAGCTCCTACAATGAGCAGTTCTTC

J gene: TRBJ2-3
V gene: TRBV2
D gene: TRBD1
clone size: few
CDR3 protein: CASGQGPVDTQYF
CDR3 DNA: TGTGCCAGCGGACAGGGACCCGTGGATACGCAGTATTTT

J gene: TRBJ2-7
V gene: TRBV3-1
D gene: -
clone size: few
CDR3 protein: CASSQSAEQYF
CDR3 DNA: TGTGCCAGCAGCCAATCCGCAGAGCAGTACTTC

J gene: TRBJ1-6
V gene: TRBV6-6
D gene: -
clone size: -
CDR3 protein: CASSPRATGINNSPLHF
CDR3 DNA: TGTGCCAGCAGTCCTAGGGCGACGGGGATTAATAATTCACCCCTCCACTTT

J gene: TRBJ2-3
V gene: TRBV5-1
D gene: TRBD2
clone size: -
CDR3 protein: CASSLGGGRTDTQYF
CDR3 DNA: TGCGCCAGCAGCTTGGGCGGGGGACGCACAGATACGCAGTATTTT

J gene: TRBJ2-3
V gene: TRBV5-1
D gene: TRBD2
clone size: few
CDR3 protein: CASSLLLKVAGGPFIADTQYF
CDR3 DNA: TGCGCCAGCAGCTTACTACTGAAGGTAGCGGGAGGGCCATTTATCGCCGATACGCAGTATTTT

J gene: TRBJ2-5
V gene: TRBV2
D gene: TRBD2
clone size: -
CDR3 protein: CASVLAGPETQYF
CDR3 DNA: TGTGCCAGCGTACTAGCGGGACCGGAGACCCAGTACTTC

J gene: TRBJ1-1
V gene: TRBV20-1
D gene: TRBD1
clone size: few
CDR3 protein: CSARSLTGGFTEAFF
CDR3 DNA: TGCAGTGCTAGATCATTGACAGGGGGCTTCACTGAAGCTTTCTTT

J gene: TRBJ1-1
V gene: TRBV11-1
D gene: -
clone size: -
CDR3 protein: CASSLTRGLLGMNTEAFF
CDR3 DNA: TGTGCCAGCAGCTTAACTCGAGGGCTCCTCGGAATGAACACTGAAGCTTTCTTT

J gene: TRBJ2-7
V gene: TRBV7-9
D gene: -
clone size: many
CDR3 protein: CASSGRVSGEQYF
CDR3 DNA: TGTGCCAGCAGCGGCAGGGTAAGCGGAGAGCAGTACTTC

J gene: TRBJ2-7
V gene: TRBV20-1
D gene: -
clone size: few
CDR3 protein: CSGGTSYEQYF
CDR3 DNA: TGCAGTGGGGGGACCTCCTACGAGCAGTACTTC

J gene: TRBJ2-3
V gene: TRBV10-3
D gene: TRBD1
clone size: few
CDR3 protein: CAIRKGQPTDTQYF
CDR3 DNA: TGTGCCATCAGAAAGGGACAGCCCACAGATACGCAGTATTTT

J gene: TRBJ2-2
V gene: TRBV6-6
D gene: TRBD2
clone size: few
CDR3 protein: CASSHTSGLTGELFF
CDR3 DNA: TGTGCCAGCAGTCATACTAGCGGTCTGACCGGGGAGCTGTTTTTT